This T cell receptor (beta chain) was documented in a study of vaccination and CD4 T cells after COVID-19. Study-level information: The post-COVID samples were taken a median approximately 95 days after diagnosis, anywhere from 35 to 161. Researchers treated cells with overlapping spike peptides taken from SARS-CoV-2, HCoV-NL63, HCoV-OC43 and HCoV-229E.

Described treatment: roughly 11-day PBMC culture with coronavirus spike peptide pools or control peptides (ViraFEST assay). Following expansion of antigen-specific T cells with peptide pools, ViraFEST then sequenced TCRs. Sample share makes this clonotype medium-sized (0.01 to 0.1%). Antigen: not known. The Oncomine TCR Beta short-read assay was what sequenced the DNA obtained from cultured CD4+ T cells. Cultures of CD4+ T cells served as the source for extracting genomic DNA. TCRdb independently ran MiXCR on the PCR reads; one entry per CDR3 protein. Here the sample spans roughly 7,000 distinct CDR3 sequences, around 25% being singletons. The sequencing here drew on CD4+ T cells from blood, cultured in vitro, taken after SARS-CoV-2 vaccination. The TCR originated in a human donor who had recovered from COVID-19.

Here the CDR3 DNA reads TGCAGTGCTAGAGATCGAGGAGGGTTCGAAGCTTTCTTT. Its translation is CSARDRGGFEAFF. The chain uses TRBV20-1 and TRBJ1-1; D gene uncertain. Between the trimmed V and J ends, which lost 0 bases and 8 bases, there was a span of 13 bases. Germline CDR1 is DFQATT and CDR2 is SNEGSKA (reference sequence). The CDR3 is 13 residues long.